This T cell receptor beta chain was sequenced in a study of Ad26.COV2.S vaccination and SARS-CoV-2 variants. Specified treatment: 19 received Ad26.COV2.S at low or high dose, single or two shots; 5 received placebo; per-sample allocation not given. Sampling occurred on day 63 after the first vaccine or placebo injection. The protocol was immunoSEQ multiplex PCR, while the TCRdb copy is restricted to in-frame clones and leaves out a portion. The sample carries about 350,000 clones, around 89% recorded once. Germline values: CDR1 GTSNPN, CDR2 SVGIG (reference sequence). CDR3 length: 14 amino acids. V was clipped by 1 base and J by 7 bases; unmatched bases: 4.

Sample: peripheral blood, taken in a trial of Ad26.COV2.S vaccine versus placebo. The V and J genes are TRBV30 and TRBJ1-4; 9 bases match TRBD1. The TCR sequence derives from a person aged 18 to 59 who received the Ad26.COV2.S COVID-19 vaccine or a placebo. The CDR3, as DNA: TGTGCCTGGAGTGACAGGGGGCGAAGTGAAAAACTGTTTTTT. Its protein product is CAWSDRGRSEKLFF. Filled out from reference TRBV30 and TRBJ1-4, the complete variable domain reads SQTIHQWPATLVQPVGSPLSLECTVEGTSNPNLYWYRQAAGRGLQLLFYSVGIGQISSEVPQNLSASRPQDRQFILSSKKLLLSDSGFYLCAWSDRGRSEKLFFGSGTQLSVL.